This T cell receptor (beta chain) was recorded in a study of shared clonotypes between healthy human individuals. V trimming: 4 bases; J trimming: 5 bases; junction bases outside the gene matches: 6. CDR1 is MGHRA and CDR2 is YSYEKL in the germline V gene. CDR3 size: 15 residues. Study outcomes and limitations: Sampling covered nothing but blood. Tissue TCR repertoires likely differ from those found in blood.

Naive CD8 isolation took CD45RO-negative cells positively selected for CCR7 and excluded terminally differentiated effector memory CD45RA+ cells. In the case of this clone: Antigen specificity is unknown.

It was at deep level that the assay was run. Clones were read by immunoSEQ multiplex PCR, and TCRdb kept only the in-frame ones, dropping some. There are 760,000 or so clones in the sample; about 96% occur only once, and over 0.2% lies in the top ten. The origin of this receptor is a man younger than 45 in good health. This chain links TRBV4-1 with TRBJ2-1; TRBD2 agrees at 9 bases. Sequencing used naive CD8+ T cells sorted from blood. The CDR3: CASSPIAGVNNEQFF. CDR3 bases: TGCGCCAGCAGCCCAATAGCGGGAGTAAACAATGAGCAGTTCTTC.